This TCR beta chain was recorded in a study of T cell responses to AZD1222 COVID-19 vaccine. Overall study findings and caveats: Baseline seropositives among AZD1222 recipients totaled only five to seven.

Data came from immunoSEQ multiplex PCR; TCRdb stores just in-frame clones and leaves some out. The table includes some 150,000 clones, 85% to 90% detected once. This clone was recorded only once. Its antigen is not known. The CDR3 runs 13 residues. V was shortened by 5 bases and J by 4 bases, with 8 bases between the two germline ends. Sequenced here: peripheral blood, sampled 28 days after the second AZD1222 dose. This chain joins TRBV12-3 or TRBV12-4 and TRBJ2-2; D call uncertain. This sequence was found in an adult who received the AZD1222 COVID-19 vaccine. CDR3 nucleotides: TGTGCCAGCAGTCCCCGATTCACCGGGGAGCTGTTTTTT. Translation gives CASSPRFTGELFF.